These T cell receptor beta chains were read from a single sample in a study of blood T cell repertoires in COVID-19. Here immunoSEQ multiplex PCR was the method, and the copy in TCRdb shows in-frame clones only, minus some. The sample has 180,000 or so clones; roughly 80% are singletons. Sequencing used PBMCs or T cells enriched from blood (not recorded which). These TCRs come from a man in his 60s who had been exposed to COVID-19. Both conserved end residues are part of each CDR3. The D gene is left open where the match is weak. For some rows the clone size is stated as once, few or many, or as a class when expanded; others skip it.

CDR3 protein,CDR3 DNA,V gene,J gene,clone size,D gene
CASSPLGLAGPGELFF,TGTGCCAGCAGTCCACTGGGTCTAGCGGGGCCCGGGGAGCTGTTTTTT,TRBV6-2/TRBV6-3,TRBJ2-2,-,TRBD2
CASSVEDRGYNTMEQFF,TGTGCCAGCAGCGTAGAGGACAGGGGGTACAATACAATGGAGCAGTTCTTC,TRBV9,TRBJ2-1,-,TRBD1
CASTQLAGVSDTQYF,TGTGCCAGCACCCAACTAGCGGGAGTGTCGGATACGCAGTATTTT,TRBV6-5,TRBJ2-3,once,TRBD2
CATSRGGTSSVGNEQFF,TGTGCCACCAGCAGGGGGGGGACTAGCAGCGTGGGGAATGAGCAGTTCTTC,TRBV15,TRBJ2-1,-,TRBD2
CASSLEGREETQYF,TGTGCCAGCAGCTTAGAGGGTAGGGAGGAGACCCAGTACTTC,TRBV5-4,TRBJ2-5,-,-
CASSLGTGSEQFF,TGTGCCAGCAGCTTGGGCACCGGGAGTGAGCAGTTCTTC,TRBV7-9,TRBJ2-1,once,-
CASSIGGLAGGGEQFF,TGTGCCAGTAGTATAGGCGGACTAGCGGGAGGAGGGGAGCAGTTCTTC,TRBV19,TRBJ2-1,-,TRBD2
CAWSNGAFSHLNTEAFF,TGTGCCTGGAGTAATGGGGCATTTTCCCACCTGAACACTGAAGCTTTCTTT,TRBV30,TRBJ1-1,-,-
CASSELSEQFF,TGTGCCAGCAGTGAATTGAGTGAGCAGTTCTTC,TRBV6-1,TRBJ2-1,-,-
CASSDRDRAEKLFF,TGTGCCAGTAGTGACCGGGACAGGGCCGAAAAACTGTTTTTT,TRBV19,TRBJ1-4,-,TRBD1
CASSDRAYYGYTF,TGTGCCAGTAGTGACAGGGCCTACTATGGCTACACCTTC,TRBV19,TRBJ1-2,-,TRBD1